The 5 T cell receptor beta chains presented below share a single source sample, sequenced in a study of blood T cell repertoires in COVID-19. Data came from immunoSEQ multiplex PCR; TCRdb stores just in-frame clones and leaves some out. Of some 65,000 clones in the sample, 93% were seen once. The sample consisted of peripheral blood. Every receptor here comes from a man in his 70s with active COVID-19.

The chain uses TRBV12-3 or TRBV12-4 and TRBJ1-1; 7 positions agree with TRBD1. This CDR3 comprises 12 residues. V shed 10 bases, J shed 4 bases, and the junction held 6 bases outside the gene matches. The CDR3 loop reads CATTGEVTEAFF. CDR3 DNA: TGTGCCACCACAGGGGAAGTCACTGAAGCTTTCTTT.

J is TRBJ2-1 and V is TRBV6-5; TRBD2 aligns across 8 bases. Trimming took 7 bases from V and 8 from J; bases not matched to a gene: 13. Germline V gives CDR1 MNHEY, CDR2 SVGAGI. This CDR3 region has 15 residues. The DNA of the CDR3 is TGTGCCAGCACCCAGTCGGGGGGGGCCGGGGATGAGCAGTTCTTC. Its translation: CASTQSGGAGDEQFF.

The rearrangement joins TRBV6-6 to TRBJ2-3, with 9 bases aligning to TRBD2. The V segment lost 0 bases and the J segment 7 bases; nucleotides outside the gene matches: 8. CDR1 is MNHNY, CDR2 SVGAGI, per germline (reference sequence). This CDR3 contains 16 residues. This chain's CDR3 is CASSYSEGTSRHTQYF. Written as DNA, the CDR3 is TGTGCCAGCAGTTACTCCGAAGGGACTAGCCGTCATACGCAGTATTTT.

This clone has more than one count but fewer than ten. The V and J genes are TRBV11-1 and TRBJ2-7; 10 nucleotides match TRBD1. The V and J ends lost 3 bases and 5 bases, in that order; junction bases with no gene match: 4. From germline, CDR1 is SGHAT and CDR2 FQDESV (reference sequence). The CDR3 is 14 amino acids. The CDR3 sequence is CASSLGQGIHEQYF. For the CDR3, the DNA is TGTGCCAGCAGCTTGGGACAGGGGATCCACGAGCAGTACTTC.

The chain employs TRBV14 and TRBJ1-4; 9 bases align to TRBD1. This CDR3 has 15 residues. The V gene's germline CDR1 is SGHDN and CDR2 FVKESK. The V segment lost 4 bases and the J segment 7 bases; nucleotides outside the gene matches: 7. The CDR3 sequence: CASSPPGQGGEKLFF. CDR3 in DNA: TGTGCCAGCAGCCCCCCGGGACAGGGCGGTGAAAAACTGTTTTTT.